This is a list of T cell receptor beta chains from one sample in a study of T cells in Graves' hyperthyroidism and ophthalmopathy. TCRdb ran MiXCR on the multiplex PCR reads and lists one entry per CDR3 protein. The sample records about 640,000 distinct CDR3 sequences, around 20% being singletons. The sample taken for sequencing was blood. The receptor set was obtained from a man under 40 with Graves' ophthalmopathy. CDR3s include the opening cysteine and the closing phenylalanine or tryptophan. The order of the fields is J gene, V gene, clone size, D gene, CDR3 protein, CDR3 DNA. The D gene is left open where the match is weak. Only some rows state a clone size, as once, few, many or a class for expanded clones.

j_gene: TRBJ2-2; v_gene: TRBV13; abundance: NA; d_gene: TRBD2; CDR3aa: CASSLAGGGTHTGELFF; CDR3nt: TGTGCCAGCAGCTTGGCGGGGGGCGGGACGCACACCGGGGAGCTGTTTTTT
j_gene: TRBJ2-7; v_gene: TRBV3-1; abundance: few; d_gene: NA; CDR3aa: CASSPDQGGRPYEQYF; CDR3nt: TGTGCCAGCAGCCCGGATCAAGGGGGGAGACCCTACGAGCAGTACTTC
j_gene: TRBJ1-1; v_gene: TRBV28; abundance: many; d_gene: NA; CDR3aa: CASLVGGRNTEAFF; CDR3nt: TGTGCCAGCCTGGTGGGAGGGAGGAACACTGAAGCTTTCTTT
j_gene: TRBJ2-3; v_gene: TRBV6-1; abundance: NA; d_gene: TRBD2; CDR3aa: CASSLGLASSTDTQYF; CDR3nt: TGTGCCAGCAGTTTGGGACTAGCCTCTAGCACAGATACGCAGTATTTT
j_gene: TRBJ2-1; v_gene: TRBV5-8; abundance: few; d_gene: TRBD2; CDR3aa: CASSLVKDSGSLHNEQFF; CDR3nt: TGTGCCAGCAGCTTGGTGAAGGATAGCGGGAGTTTGCACAATGAGCAGTTCTTC
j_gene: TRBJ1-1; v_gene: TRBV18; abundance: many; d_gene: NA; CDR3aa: CASTPNTNTEAFF; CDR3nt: TGTGCCAGCACCCCCAACACGAACACTGAAGCTTTCTTT
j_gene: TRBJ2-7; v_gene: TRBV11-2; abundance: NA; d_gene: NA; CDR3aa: CASSRRASSYEQYF; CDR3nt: TGTGCCAGCAGCCGTCGGGCCTCCTCCTACGAGCAGTACTTC
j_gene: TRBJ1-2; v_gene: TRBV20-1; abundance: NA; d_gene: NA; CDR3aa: CSAIVGFGAGGYTF; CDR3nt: TGCAGTGCTATCGTCGGCTTCGGAGCGGGTGGCTACACCTTC
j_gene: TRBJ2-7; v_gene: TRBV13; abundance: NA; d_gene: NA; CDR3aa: CASSLSKDTTSVRYEQYF; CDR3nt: TGTGCCAGCAGCTTAAGTAAGGACACTACCTCCGTTCGGTACGAGCAGTACTTC
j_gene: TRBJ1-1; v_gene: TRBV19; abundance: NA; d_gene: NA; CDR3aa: CASSDREINTEAFF; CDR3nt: TGTGCCAGTAGCGACCGGGAGATTAACACTGAAGCTTTCTTT
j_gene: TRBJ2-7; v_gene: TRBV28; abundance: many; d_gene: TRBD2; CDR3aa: CASRKEWGGEQYF; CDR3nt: TGTGCCAGCAGGAAAGAGTGGGGGGGGGAGCAGTACTTC
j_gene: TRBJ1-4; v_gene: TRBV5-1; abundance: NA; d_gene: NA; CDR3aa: CASSGSTNEKLFF; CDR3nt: TGCGCCAGCAGCGGGTCAACTAATGAAAAACTGTTTTTT
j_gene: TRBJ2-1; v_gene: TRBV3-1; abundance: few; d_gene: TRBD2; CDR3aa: CASSPRLAGGEQFF; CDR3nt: TGTGCCAGCAGCCCCAGACTAGCGGGAGGGGAGCAGTTCTTC
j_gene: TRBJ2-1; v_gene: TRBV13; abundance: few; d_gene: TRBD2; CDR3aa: CASSFLGLAESNEQFF; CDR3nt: TGTGCCAGCAGCTTTCTCGGACTAGCGGAGAGCAATGAGCAGTTCTTC
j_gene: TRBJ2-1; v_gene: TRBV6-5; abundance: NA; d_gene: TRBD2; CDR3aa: CASSYSGGRADYNEQFF; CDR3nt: TGTGCCAGCAGTTACTCAGGCGGGAGGGCCGACTACAATGAGCAGTTCTTC
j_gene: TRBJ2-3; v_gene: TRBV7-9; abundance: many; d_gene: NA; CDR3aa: CASSPVRADTQYF; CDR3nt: TGTGCCAGCAGCCCCGTCAGGGCAGATACGCAGTATTTT
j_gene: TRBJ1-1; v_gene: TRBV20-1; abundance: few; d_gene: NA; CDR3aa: CSGRQGNTLNTEAFF; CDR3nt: TGCAGTGGTCGACAAGGAAATACGCTGAACACTGAAGCTTTCTTT
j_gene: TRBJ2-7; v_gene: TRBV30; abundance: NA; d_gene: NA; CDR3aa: CAWSAGLAGQYF; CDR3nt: TGTGCCTGGAGCGCTGGACTGGCGGGGCAGTACTTC
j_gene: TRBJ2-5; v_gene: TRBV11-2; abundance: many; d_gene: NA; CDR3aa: CASSLAARGGETQYF; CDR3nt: TGTGCCAGCAGCTTAGCTGCCCGGGGAGGAGAGACCCAGTACTTC
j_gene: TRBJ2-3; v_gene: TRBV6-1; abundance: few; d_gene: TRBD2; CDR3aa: CASSDRLAGVSNTQYF; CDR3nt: TGTGCCAGCAGTGACAGACTAGCGGGAGTGTCGAATACGCAGTATTTT
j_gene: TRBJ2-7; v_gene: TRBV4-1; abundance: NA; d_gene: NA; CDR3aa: CASSQGETGPYEQYF; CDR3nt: TGCGCCAGCAGCCAAGGAGAGACAGGACCCTACGAGCAGTACTTC
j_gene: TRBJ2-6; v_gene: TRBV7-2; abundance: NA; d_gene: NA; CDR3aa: CASSSDRDFSSGANVLTF; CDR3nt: TGTGCCAGCAGCTCCGACAGGGACTTCTCCTCTGGGGCCAACGTCCTGACTTTC
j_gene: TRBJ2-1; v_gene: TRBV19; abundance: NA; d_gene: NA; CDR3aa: CASSPPGHYEQFF; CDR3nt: TGTGCCAGTAGTCCACCGGGACACTATGAGCAGTTCTTC
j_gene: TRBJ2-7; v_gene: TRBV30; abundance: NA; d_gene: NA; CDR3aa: CAWSDRYEQYF; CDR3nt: TGTGCCTGGAGTGACAGGTACGAGCAGTACTTC
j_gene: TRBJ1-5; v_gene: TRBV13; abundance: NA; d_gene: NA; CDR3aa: CASSLGRTAYRPQHF; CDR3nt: TGTGCCAGCAGCTTAGGGAGGACAGCTTATCGGCCCCAGCATTTT
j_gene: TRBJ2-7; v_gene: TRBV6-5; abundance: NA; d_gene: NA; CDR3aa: CASSYAGSSYEQYF; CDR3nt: TGTGCCAGCAGTTACGCGGGTAGCTCCTACGAGCAGTACTTC
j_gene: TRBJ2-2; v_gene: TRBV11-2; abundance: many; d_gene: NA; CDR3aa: CASRRGGNTGELFF; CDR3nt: TGTGCCAGCAGAAGAGGAGGGAACACCGGGGAGCTGTTTTTT
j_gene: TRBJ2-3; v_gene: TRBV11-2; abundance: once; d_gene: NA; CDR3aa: CASSEAADGPRWYF; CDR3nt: TGTGCCAGCAGTGAAGCCGCCGACGGCCCTAGGTGGTATTTT
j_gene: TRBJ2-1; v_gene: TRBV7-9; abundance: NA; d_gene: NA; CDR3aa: CASSSPKLHNEQFF; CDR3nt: TGTGCCAGCAGCTCCCCTAAACTCCACAATGAGCAGTTCTTC
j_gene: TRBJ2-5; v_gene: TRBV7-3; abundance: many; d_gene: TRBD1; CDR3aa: CASSSGQAYQETQYF; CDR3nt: TGTGCCAGCAGCTCAGGACAGGCCTACCAAGAGACCCAGTACTTC
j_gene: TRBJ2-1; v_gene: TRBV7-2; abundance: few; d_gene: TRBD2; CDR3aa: CASSLASGSSEQFF; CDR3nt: TGTGCCAGCAGCTTAGCTAGCGGGTCTAGTGAGCAGTTCTTC
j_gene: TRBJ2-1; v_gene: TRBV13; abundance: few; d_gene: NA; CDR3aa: CASSSSPGSYNEQFF; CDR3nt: TGTGCCAGCAGTTCGAGTCCAGGATCCTACAATGAGCAGTTCTTC
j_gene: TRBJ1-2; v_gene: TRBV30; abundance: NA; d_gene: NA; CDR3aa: CAWRGLGEVADYTF; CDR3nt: TGTGCCTGGAGAGGTTTAGGGGAGGTCGCTGACTACACCTTC
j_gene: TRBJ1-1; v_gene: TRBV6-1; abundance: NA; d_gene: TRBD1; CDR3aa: CATRQGAWADTEAFF; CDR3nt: TGTGCCACCCGACAGGGGGCCTGGGCGGACACTGAAGCTTTCTTT
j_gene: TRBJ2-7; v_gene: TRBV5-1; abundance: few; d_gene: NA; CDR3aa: CASSLADREVNEQYF; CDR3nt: TGCGCCAGCAGCTTGGCCGACAGGGAGGTCAACGAGCAGTACTTC
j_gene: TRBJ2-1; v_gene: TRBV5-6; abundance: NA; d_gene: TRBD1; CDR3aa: CASTPQGWGNEQFF; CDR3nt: TGTGCCAGCACCCCACAGGGGTGGGGGAATGAGCAGTTCTTC
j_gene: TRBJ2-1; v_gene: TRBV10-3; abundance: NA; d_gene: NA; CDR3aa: CAISESSGGAPYEQFF; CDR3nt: TGTGCCATCAGTGAGTCCTCGGGCGGGGCCCCCTATGAGCAGTTCTTC
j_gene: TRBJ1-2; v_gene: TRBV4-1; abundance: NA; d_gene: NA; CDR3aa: CASSQVGTGGVGYTF; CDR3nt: TGCGCCAGCAGCCAAGTAGGCACCGGGGGAGTAGGCTACACCTTC
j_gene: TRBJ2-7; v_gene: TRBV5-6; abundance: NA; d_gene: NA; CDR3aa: CASSLAPGAGPYEQYF; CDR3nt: TGTGCCAGCAGCTTGGCCCCGGGGGCAGGACCCTACGAGCAGTACTTC
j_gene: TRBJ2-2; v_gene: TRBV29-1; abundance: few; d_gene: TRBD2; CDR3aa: CSAWTSGSPTGELFF; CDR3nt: TGCAGCGCTTGGACTAGCGGGAGCCCTACCGGGGAGCTGTTTTTT
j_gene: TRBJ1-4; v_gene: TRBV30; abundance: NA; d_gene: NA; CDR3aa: CAWSNPGLEKLFF; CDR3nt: TGTGCCTGGAGTAATCCGGGGCTTGAAAAACTGTTTTTT
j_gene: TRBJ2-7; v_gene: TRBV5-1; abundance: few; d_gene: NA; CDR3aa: CASSLEVSPAYEQYF; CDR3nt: TGCGCCAGCAGCTTGGAGGTTTCACCCGCCTACGAGCAGTACTTC
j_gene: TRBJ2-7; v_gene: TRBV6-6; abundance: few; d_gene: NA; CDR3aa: CASSYSWERYEQYF; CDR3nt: TGTGCCAGCAGTTACTCCTGGGAACGCTACGAGCAGTACTTC
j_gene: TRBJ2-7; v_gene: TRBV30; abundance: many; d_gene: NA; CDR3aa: CAWRSKDSFSYEQYF; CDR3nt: TGTGCCTGGAGGTCCAAGGACAGCTTTTCCTACGAGCAGTACTTC
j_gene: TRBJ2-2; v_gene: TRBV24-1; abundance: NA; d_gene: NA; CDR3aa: CATSYAKNTGELFF; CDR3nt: TGTGCCACCAGTTACGCCAAGAACACCGGGGAGCTGTTTTTT
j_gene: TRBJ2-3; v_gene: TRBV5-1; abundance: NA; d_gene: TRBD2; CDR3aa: CASKREHTQYF; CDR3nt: TGCGCCAGTAAGCGGGAACATACGCAGTATTTT
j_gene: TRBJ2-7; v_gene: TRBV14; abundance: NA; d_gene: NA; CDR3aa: CASSPLGFEQYF; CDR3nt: TGTGCCAGCAGCCCCCTGGGGTTCGAGCAGTACTTC
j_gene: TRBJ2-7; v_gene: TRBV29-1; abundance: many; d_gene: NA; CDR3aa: CSVGGAGRGGYEQYF; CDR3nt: TGCAGCGTCGGAGGAGCGGGCAGGGGGGGCTACGAGCAGTACTTC
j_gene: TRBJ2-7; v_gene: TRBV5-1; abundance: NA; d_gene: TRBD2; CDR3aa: CASSWRGASGEEQYF; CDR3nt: TGCGCCAGCAGCTGGCGCGGGGCTAGCGGAGAAGAGCAGTACTTC